These 4 T cell receptor beta chains came from one sample sequenced in a study of response to subunit inactivated influenza vaccine. TCRdb reanalysed the RT-PCR reads using MiXCR and keeps one entry per CDR3 protein. The repertoire holds roughly 190,000 distinct CDR3 sequences, with approximately 15% as singletons. The specimen comprised CD8+ T cells sorted from PBMCs, sampled around 5 days after vaccination. These receptors were taken from a man over 45 who received an inactivated influenza vaccine.

The gene calls are TRBV7-9 and TRBJ2-2, with D maybe TRBD1 (6 bases). The CDR3 is 15 residues long. Germline-derived CDR1 and CDR2 are SEHNR and FQNEAQ (reference sequence). V lost 5 bases and J lost 1, with 11 bases in between. CDR3 nucleotide sequence: TGTGCCAGCAGCCACCCAGGGGAGAACACCGGGGAGCTGTTTTTT. This translates into CASSHPGENTGELFF. The complete variable domain, with remaining parts taken from reference TRBV7-9 and TRBJ2-2, reads DTGVSQNPRHKITKRGQNVTFRCDPISEHNRLYWYRQTLGQGPEFLTYFQNEAQLEKSRLLSDRFSAERPKGSFSTLEIQRTEQGDSAMYLCASSHPGENTGELFFGEGSRLTVL.

This clonotype was detected only a few times. J is TRBJ2-1 and V is TRBV11-2; D call uncertain. This CDR3 is built from 12 residues. The V gene lost 5 bases and the J gene lost 4 bases, with 6 bases spanning the gap. The germline V gene has CDR1 SGHAT and CDR2 FQNNGV. This CDR3 reads CASSASYNEQFF. CDR3 nucleotide sequence: TGTGCCAGCAGCGCGAGTTACAATGAGCAGTTCTTC. Looking up the rest from reference TRBV11-2 and TRBJ2-1 gives the full variable domain: EAGVAQSPRYKIIEKRQSVAFWCNPISGHATLYWYQQILGQGPKLLIQFQNNGVVDDSQLPKDRFSAERLKGVDSTLKIQPAKLEDSAVYLCASSASYNEQFFGPGTRLTVL.

The V gene is TRBV6-2 or TRBV6-3, the J gene TRBJ2-6; D possibly uses TRBD1 or TRBD2 (5 bases each). This CDR3 comprises 15 residues. Trimming cost V 6 bases and J 3 bases, with 12 bases left between them. Germline assignment: CDR1 MNHEY and CDR2 SVGEGT. CDR3 in amino acids: CASRPQGDGANVLTF. The CDR3 DNA sequence: TGTGCCAGCAGGCCCCAGGGAGATGGGGCCAACGTCCTGACTTTC.

This clonotype has just a few counts. The V gene is TRBV19, the J gene TRBJ2-7; 10 nucleotides align to TRBD2. In germline, CDR1 is LNHDA, CDR2 SQIVND (reference sequence). This CDR3 spans 15 amino acids. Losses at the gene ends were 9 bases for V and 3 bases for J; bases not matched to a gene: 11. The CDR3 loop reads CASNIAGGPFYEQYF. The CDR3 coding sequence is TGTGCCAGCAATATAGCGGGAGGCCCTTTCTACGAGCAGTACTTC.